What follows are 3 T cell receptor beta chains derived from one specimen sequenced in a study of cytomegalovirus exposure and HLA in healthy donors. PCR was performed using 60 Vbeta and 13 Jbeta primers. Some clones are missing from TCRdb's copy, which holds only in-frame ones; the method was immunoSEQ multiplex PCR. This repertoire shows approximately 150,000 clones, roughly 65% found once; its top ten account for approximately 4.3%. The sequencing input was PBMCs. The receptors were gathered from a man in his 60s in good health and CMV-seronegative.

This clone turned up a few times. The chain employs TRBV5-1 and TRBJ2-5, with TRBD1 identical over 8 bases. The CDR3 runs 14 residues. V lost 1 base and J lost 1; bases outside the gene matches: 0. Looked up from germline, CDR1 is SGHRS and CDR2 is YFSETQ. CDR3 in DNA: TGCGCCAGCAGCTTGACAGGGGGCCAAGAGACCCAGTACTTC. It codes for CASSLTGGQETQYF.

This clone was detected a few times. The CDR3 nucleotides are TGTGCCAGCAGTGAGATACAGGGGGCGAGCACTGAAGCTTTCTTT. This sequence encodes CASSEIQGASTEAFF. This chain joins TRBV6-1 and TRBJ1-1; 9 bases align to TRBD1. This CDR3 comprises 15 residues. Trimming took 3 bases from V and 4 from J; bases not matched to a gene: 6. The germline V gene has CDR1 MNHNS and CDR2 SASEGT.

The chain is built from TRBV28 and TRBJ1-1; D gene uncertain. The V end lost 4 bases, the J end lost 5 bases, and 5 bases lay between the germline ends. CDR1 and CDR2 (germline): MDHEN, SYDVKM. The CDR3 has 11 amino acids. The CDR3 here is CASSWSTEAFF. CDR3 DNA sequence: TGTGCCAGCAGTTGGAGTACTGAAGCTTTCTTT.